The present entry profiles one TCR beta chain with its context. Its antigen is still unknown. Germline V gene lookup returns CDR1 SGHVS and CDR2 FNYEAQ. V was cut by 5 bases and J by 6 bases, with 13 bases left in between. The CDR3 extends over 14 amino acids. The data are from a study of OX40 agonist ivuxolimab in advanced cancers. Broader study findings: Certain nonresponders additionally had low normalized T-cell clonal expansion.

Clones were sequenced by immunoSEQ multiplex PCR, and TCRdb holds only the in-frame ones, with some missing. The sample has approximately 52,000 clones, 79% seen once. Here the sequenced sample was CD4+ or CD8+ T cells sorted from blood, taken in a trial of the OX40 agonist ivuxolimab. The V gene is TRBV7-6, the J gene TRBJ2-2, with D tentatively TRBD2 (7 bases). The receptor comes from an adult with an advanced solid tumor such as melanoma, head and neck, liver or kidney cancer. The CDR3 DNA reads as TGTGCCAGCAGCGCCCGGGGGGCGGCCGGGGAGCTGTTTTTT. Translation gives CASSARGAAGELFF.